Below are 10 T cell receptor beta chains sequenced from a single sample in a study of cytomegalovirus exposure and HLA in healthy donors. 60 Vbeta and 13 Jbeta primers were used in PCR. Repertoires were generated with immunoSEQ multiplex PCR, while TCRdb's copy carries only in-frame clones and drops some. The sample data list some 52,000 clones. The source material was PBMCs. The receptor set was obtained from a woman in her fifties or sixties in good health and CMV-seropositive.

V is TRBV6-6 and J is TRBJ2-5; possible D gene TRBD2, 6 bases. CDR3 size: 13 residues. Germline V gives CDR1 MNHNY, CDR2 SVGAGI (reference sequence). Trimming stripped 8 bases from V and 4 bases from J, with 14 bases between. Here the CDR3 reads CASRMSGRETQYF. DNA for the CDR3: TGTGCCAGCCGGATGTCCGGGAGAGAGACCCAGTACTTC.

CDR3 DNA: TGTGCCAGCTCACCGCAGGGGGGCAATCAGCCCCAGCATTTT. This encodes CASSPQGGNQPQHF. This chain links TRBV18 with TRBJ1-5, with TRBD1 identical over 7 bases. There are 14 residues in the CDR3. Germline values: CDR1 KGHSH, CDR2 LQKENI. Germline trimming cut 3 bases from V and 2 bases from J; bases unmatched to any gene: 1.

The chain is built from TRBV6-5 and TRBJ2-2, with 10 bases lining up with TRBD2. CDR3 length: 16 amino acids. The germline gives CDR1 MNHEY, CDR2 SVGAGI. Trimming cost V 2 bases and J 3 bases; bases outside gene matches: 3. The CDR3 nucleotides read TGTGCCAGCAGTTACGGAGCGGGGGGGGACACCGGGGAGCTGTTTTTT. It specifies CASSYGAGGDTGELFF.

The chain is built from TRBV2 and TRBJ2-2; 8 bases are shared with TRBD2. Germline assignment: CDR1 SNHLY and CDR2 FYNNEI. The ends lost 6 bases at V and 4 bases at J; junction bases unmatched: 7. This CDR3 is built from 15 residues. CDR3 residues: CASRAGTSPTGELFF. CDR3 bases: TGTGCCAGCAGGGCCGGGACTAGTCCCACCGGGGAGCTGTTTTTT.

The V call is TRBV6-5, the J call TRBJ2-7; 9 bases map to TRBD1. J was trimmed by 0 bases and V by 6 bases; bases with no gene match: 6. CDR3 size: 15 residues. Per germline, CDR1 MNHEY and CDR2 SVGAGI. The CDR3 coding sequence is TGTGCCAGCAGCCAAACAGGGGGCAACTCCTACGAGCAGTACTTC. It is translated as CASSQTGGNSYEQYF.

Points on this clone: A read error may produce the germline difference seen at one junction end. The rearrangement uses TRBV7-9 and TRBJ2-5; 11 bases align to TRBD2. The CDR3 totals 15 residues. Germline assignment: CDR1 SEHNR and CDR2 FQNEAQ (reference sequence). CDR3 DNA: TGTGCCAGCAGCACATGGACTAGCGGGCAAGAGAACCAGTACTTC. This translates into CASSTWTSGQENQYF.

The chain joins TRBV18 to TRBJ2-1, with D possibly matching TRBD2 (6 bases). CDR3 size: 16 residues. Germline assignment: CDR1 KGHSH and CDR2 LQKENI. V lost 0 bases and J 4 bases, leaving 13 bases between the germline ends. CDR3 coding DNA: TGTGCCAGCTCACCACCGAATCCGGGGGAGTACAATGAGCAGTTCTTC. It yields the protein CASSPPNPGEYNEQFF.

The CDR3, as DNA: TGTGCCAGCAGCTCAAGACAGGGGAGTATGAACACTGAAGCTTTCTTT. It yields the protein CASSSRQGSMNTEAFF. The chain uses TRBV11-2 and TRBJ1-1; 8 bases line up with TRBD1. Germline lookup yields CDR1 SGHAT and CDR2 FQNNGV. J lost 0 bases, V lost 4 bases, and 7 bases had no gene match. This CDR3 is 16 amino acids long.

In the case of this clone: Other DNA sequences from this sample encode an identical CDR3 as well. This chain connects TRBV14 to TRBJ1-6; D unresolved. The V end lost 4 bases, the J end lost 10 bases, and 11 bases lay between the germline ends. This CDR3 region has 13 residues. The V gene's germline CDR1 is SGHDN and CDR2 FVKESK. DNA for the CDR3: TGTGCCAGCAGCCCCACCCCTCGGTCACCCCTCCACTTT. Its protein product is CASSPTPRSPLHF. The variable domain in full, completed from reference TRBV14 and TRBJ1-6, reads EAGVTQFPSHSVIEKGQTVTLRCDPISGHDNLYWYRRVMGKEIKFLLHFVKESKQDESGMPNNRFLAERTGGTYSTLKVQPAELEDSGVYFCASSPTPRSPLHFGNGTRLTVT.

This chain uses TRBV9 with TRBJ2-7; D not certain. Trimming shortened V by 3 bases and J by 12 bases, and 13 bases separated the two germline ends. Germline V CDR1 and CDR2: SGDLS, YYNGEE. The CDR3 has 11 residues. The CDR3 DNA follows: TGTGCCAGCAGCGGACGGCCCCGAGGGTACTTC. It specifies CASSGRPRGYF.